The 27 T cell receptor beta chains in this list originate from one sample, sequenced in a study of blood T cells in healthy people across ages. The authors ran a second PCR of 7 to 11 cycles using a sample-barcoded 5' primer and a J-beta primer mix. TCRdb analysed the 5' RACE reads with MiXCR anew, one entry per CDR3 protein. The repertoire consists of 700,000 to 850,000 distinct CDR3 sequences, with 35% to 40% occurring once and the leading ten covering roughly 13%. The specimen was blood. The receptor source for this set is a man aged 18 to 29 in good health.

Note on this clonotype: One base away lies a much larger clone, so this may be a sequencing read error. This chain connects TRBV27 to TRBJ1-6; no clear D gene. Germline values: CDR1 MNHEY, CDR2 SMNVEV (reference sequence). There are 13 residues in the CDR3. The CDR3 here is CASTRGRNSPPHF. The CDR3 DNA reads as TGTGCCAGCACGAGAGGGCGGAATTCACCCCCCCACTTT.

The chain couples TRBV6-5 to TRBJ1-4; 8 bases align to TRBD1. V shed 5 bases and J 4 bases; nucleotides not matched to a gene: 6. The CDR3 totals 15 residues. The germline CDR1 and CDR2 sequences are MNHEY and SVGAGI. The CDR3 is CASSKQGQDNEKLFF. Here the CDR3 DNA reads TGTGCCAGCAGTAAGCAGGGACAGGATAATGAAAAACTGTTTTTT.

A note on this clonotype: One end of the junction fails to match germline, which may point to a read error. This rearrangement joins TRBV5-1 to TRBJ1-6; 8 positions match TRBD1. Germline V gene sequence: CDR1 SGHRS, CDR2 YFSETQ. This CDR3 comprises 14 residues. In DNA form, the CDR3 reads TGCGCCAGCAGCTTGCGGACAGGGAATTCACCCCCCCACTTT. Translated: CASSLRTGNSPPHF.

The rearrangement uses TRBV5-1 and TRBJ2-3; TRBD2 matches at 14 bases. Germline V CDR1 and CDR2: SGHRS, YFSETQ. V lost 4 bases to trimming and J lost 3 bases; unmatched junction nucleotides: 7. The CDR3 runs 17 residues. CDR3 in amino acids: CASSPGTSGGTTDTQYF. CDR3 DNA sequence: TGCGCCAGCAGCCCAGGGACTAGCGGGGGAACTACAGATACGCAGTATTTT.

As concerns this clonotype: Since a much larger clone is just one base distant, this may be a read error. V and J are TRBV25-1 and TRBJ2-7; D tentatively reads TRBD1 or TRBD2 (5 bases each). The germline CDR1 and CDR2 sequences are MGHDK and SYGVNS. The CDR3 runs to 16 residues. In DNA, the CDR3 is TGTACCAGCAGTGAATTCACCGGGACGGCTTACAATGAGCAGTACTTC. Its translation is CTSSEFTGTAYNEQYF.

The chain couples TRBV7-2 to TRBJ2-2; 8 nucleotides match TRBD2. In germline, CDR1 is SGHTA, CDR2 FQGNSA. CDR3 size: 14 residues. The V gene end was trimmed by 7 bases and the J gene end by 4 bases; junction bases not matched to a gene: 5. CDR3 bases: TGTGCCAGCACCGGGGGACTAGTCACCGGGGAGCTGTTTTTT. Encoded protein: CASTGGLVTGELFF.

This rearrangement joins TRBV4-1 to TRBJ2-7; D may match TRBD1 or TRBD2 (6 bases each). The V gene lost 4 bases and the J gene lost 7 bases, with 20 bases spanning the gap. The germline gives CDR1 MGHRA, CDR2 YSYEKL. CDR3 length: 15 residues. The CDR3 spells CASSPPGASTDEQYF. The CDR3 region has the DNA TGCGCCAGCAGCCCACCGGGGGCCTCCACCGATGAGCAGTACTTC.

Remarks on this clonotype: A much larger clone lies a single base off, so this may be a read error. The chain combines TRBV4-2 with TRBJ2-1; possible D gene TRBD2, 7 bases. The DNA end is more similar to TRBJ2-7, so the J call may be wrong. Germline V gives CDR1 LGHNA, CDR2 YNFKEQ. This CDR3 region has 16 residues. The CDR3, as DNA: TGTGCCAGCAGCCAAGATATGGGGGGGCCATACAATGAGCAGTACTTC. This gives the protein CASSQDMGGPYNEQYF.

The rearrangement links TRBV12-3 or TRBV12-4 to TRBJ2-7, with TRBD2 matching over 8 bases. The CDR3 totals 13 residues. J gave up 7 bases and V 8 bases, and 10 bases lay outside the gene matches. The DNA for the CDR3 is TGTGCCAGCCGGGGGGGTCCCAACAATGAGCAGTACTTC. This gives the protein CASRGGPNNEQYF.

The genes are TRBV12-3 or TRBV12-4 and TRBJ2-1, with TRBD2 as a possible D gene (6 bases). The CDR3 covers 13 residues. V was cut by 4 bases and J by 9 bases, with 13 bases left in between. The CDR3 is CASSSRERAEQFF. In nucleotides, the CDR3 is TGTGCCAGCAGTTCCCGCGAGCGGGCTGAGCAGTTCTTC.

This chain links TRBV20-1 with TRBJ2-2; TRBD1 agrees at 7 bases. The CDR3 is made up of 14 amino acids. Germline CDR1 DFQATT, CDR2 SNEGSKA (reference sequence). V was pared by 4 bases and J by 2 bases, with 4 bases of the junction left unmatched. Written as DNA, the CDR3 is TGCAGTGCTACGAGACAGGGAAACACCGGGGAGCTGTTTTTT. Residues: CSATRQGNTGELFF.

The chain carries TRBV6-2 or TRBV6-3 and TRBJ2-6; D not resolved. This CDR3 has 12 residues. Germline V CDR1 and CDR2: MNHEY, SVGEGT. V lost 7 bases, J lost 11 bases, and 12 bases lay in between. The CDR3 loop reads CASTKDADVLTF. CDR3 bases: TGTGCCAGCACCAAGGACGCCGACGTCCTGACTTTC.

About this clonotype: At one end, the junction sequence differs from germline, possibly due to a read error. The V and J genes are TRBV28 and TRBJ1-1, with no clear D. The germline gives CDR1 MDHEN, CDR2 SYDVKM. The CDR3 is 16 amino acids. CDR3 DNA: TGTGCCATAAAGAACCGGGCCAACCGCGTGAACACTGAAGCTTTTTTT. The encoded protein is CAIKNRANRVNTEAFF.

Only a few counts were recorded for this clonotype. CDR3 loop: CASSPRRTDVVGTDTQYF. The DNA for the CDR3 is TGTGCCAGCAGCCCGCGGAGGACAGACGTGGTCGGCACAGATACGCAGTATTTT. The genes are TRBV7-8 and TRBJ2-3; the D gene is possibly TRBD1 (6 bases). Germline-derived CDR1 and CDR2 are SGHVS and FQNEAQ. Trimming cost V 5 bases and J 1 base, with 22 bases left between them. CDR3 length: 18 amino acids.

CDR3 sequence reads: CASSFRTGSSYNEQFF. In DNA form, the CDR3 reads TGTGCCAGCAGCTTCCGGACAGGGAGCTCCTACAATGAGCAGTTCTTC. The chain has TRBV2 and TRBJ2-1, with 8 bases that match TRBD1. Germline values: CDR1 SNHLY, CDR2 FYNNEI. The CDR3 covers 16 residues. V dropped 6 bases and J dropped 0; count of bases not matched to a gene: 7. Looking up the rest from reference TRBV2 and TRBJ2-1 gives the full variable domain: EPEVTQTPSHQVTQMGQEVILRCVPISNHLYFYWYRQILGQKVEFLVSFYNNEISEKSEIFDDQFSVERPDGSNFTLKIRSTKLEDSAMYFCASSFRTGSSYNEQFFGPGTRLTVL.

This clonotype was found many times. The chain uses TRBV7-2 and TRBJ1-5; no clear D. CDR3 length: 13 residues. CDR1 and CDR2 (germline): SGHTA, FQGNSA. Trimming shortened V by 5 bases and J by 5 bases, and 10 bases separated the two germline ends. CDR3: CASSVKADQPQHF. The CDR3 DNA sequence: TGTGCCAGCAGCGTAAAAGCAGATCAGCCCCAGCATTTT.

This clonotype was picked up a small number of times. This chain uses TRBV5-5 with TRBJ2-7; D call uncertain. The CDR3 loop spans 14 amino acids. V lost 1 base to trimming and J lost 2 bases, with 10 bases between them. Germline CDR1 reads SGHKS; CDR2 reads YYEKEE (reference sequence). The DNA for the CDR3 is TGTGCCAGCAGCTTGTCAGCCATCCCCTACGAGCAGTACTTC. It translates to CASSLSAIPYEQYF.

The V call is TRBV30, the J call TRBJ1-4, with D possibly matching TRBD1 (6 bases). CDR1 GTSNPN and CDR2 SVGIG come from the germline V gene (reference sequence). The germline V and J ends were trimmed by 3 bases and 5 bases, with 13 bases remaining between them. The CDR3 extends over 14 amino acids. CDR3 nucleotides: TGTGCCTGGAGGCAGAGGGGGACAAATGAAAAACTGTTTTTT. This codes for CAWRQRGTNEKLFF.

This clonotype occurred many times. This rearrangement joins TRBV12-3 or TRBV12-4 to TRBJ2-3, with D hard to call. The CDR3 spans 12 residues. V lost 5 bases, J lost 1 base, and 4 bases lay in between. The CDR3 sequence: CASSPRTDTQYF. DNA of the CDR3: TGTGCCAGCAGTCCCCGCACAGATACGCAGTATTTT.

This clonotype was detected many times. The rearrangement uses TRBV5-1 and TRBJ2-7; TRBD1 or TRBD2 may be the D gene (5 bases each). V lost 5 bases to trimming and J lost 0 bases, with 9 bases between them. Germline V gene lookup returns CDR1 SGHRS and CDR2 YFSETQ. The CDR3 runs to 13 residues. The chain's CDR3 is CASRPGPSYEQYF. The CDR3 DNA is TGCGCCAGCAGACCGGGGCCCTCCTACGAGCAGTACTTC. Complete variable domain (other parts from reference TRBV5-1 and TRBJ2-7): KAGVTQTPRYLIKTRGQQVTLSCSPISGHRSVSWYQQTPGQGLQFLFEYFSETQRNKGNFPGRFSGRQFSNSRSEMNVSTLELGDSALYLCASRPGPSYEQYFGPGTRLTVT.

This clonotype was observed many times. The V and J genes are TRBV12-3 or TRBV12-4 and TRBJ1-2, with 7 positions matching TRBD1. The J segment lost 4 bases and the V segment lost 4 bases, leaving 6 bases of the junction unmatched. The CDR3 is 14 amino acids. The CDR3 DNA reads TGTGCCAGCAGTTCCTCGGCAGGGGGCTATGGCTACACCTTC. This gives the protein CASSSSAGGYGYTF.

Remarks on this clonotype: Given a much more abundant clone one base away, this may be a read error. The J gene is TRBJ2-5, the V gene TRBV12-3 or TRBV12-4; a weak D match, TRBD1 (5 bases). This CDR3 has 22 residues. CDR3 amino acids: CTSSLGKGDPSALRILQETQYF. In DNA, the CDR3 is TGTACCAGCAGTTTAGGTAAAGGGGATCCGTCCGCGCTCAGGATCCTCCAAGAGACCCAGTACTTC.

This clonotype was counted a few times. This sequence joins TRBV4-3 and TRBJ2-3, with TRBD2 matching over 12 bases. Germline CDR1 LGHNA, CDR2 YSLEER. This CDR3 has 18 residues. The junction had 10 bases not matched to a gene; V was cut back by 1 base and J by 5 bases. DNA for the CDR3: TGCGCCAGCAGCCAAGTAGCTAGCGGGGGGGCAGGGGGAGATACGCAGTATTTT. It is translated as CASSQVASGGAGGDTQYF.

V is TRBV7-2 and J is TRBJ2-3; possibly TRBD2 for D (7 bases). V was cut by 5 bases and J by 6 bases, with 15 bases left in between. This CDR3 contains 14 residues. The V gene's germline CDR1 is SGHTA and CDR2 FQGNSA. As DNA, the CDR3 is TGTGCCAGCAGCCGCTCGGGGGGCCGGGATACGCAGTATTTT. Translated, it gives CASSRSGGRDTQYF.

The chain employs TRBV7-3 and TRBJ1-2; D perhaps matches TRBD1 (5 bases). The CDR3 sequence is 14 residues long. Trimming left V 2 bases short and J 10 bases short, with 17 bases between. CDR1 and CDR2 from the germline V gene are SGHTA and FQGTGA. The CDR3 sequence: CASSLYGGERDYTF. CDR3 bases: TGTGCCAGCAGCTTATACGGGGGGGAGCGTGACTACACCTTC. The full variable domain, completed using reference TRBV7-3 and TRBJ1-2, is GAGVSQTPSNKVTEKGKYVELRCDPISGHTALYWYRQSLGQGPEFLIYFQGTGAADDSGLPNDRFFAVRPEGSVSTLKIQRTERGDSAVYLCASSLYGGERDYTFGSGTRLTVV.

The V call is TRBV29-1, the J call TRBJ1-3; D may be TRBD1 (5 bases). There are 14 residues in the CDR3. Trimming took off 6 bases at V and 0 bases at J, with 12 bases between the two ends. The germline V gene encodes CDR1 SQVTM and CDR2 ANQGSEA. CDR3 DNA: TGCAGCGTCGAACAGGCCGGCTCTGGAAACACCATATATTTT. Residues: CSVEQAGSGNTIYF.

This clonotype was counted only a few times. V and J are TRBV10-3 and TRBJ2-6; D perhaps matches TRBD2 (5 bases). The CDR3 loop spans 17 amino acids. The V gene's germline CDR1 is ENHRY and CDR2 SYGVKD. Trimming removed 0 bases at V and 3 bases at J, with 12 bases between. CDR3 DNA: TGTGCCATCAGTGAGTCGGGTCGGGGTGGTGGGGCCAACGTCCTGACTTTC. Residues: CAISESGRGGGANVLTF.